This TCR beta chain was found in a study of blood T cell repertoires in COVID-19. Overall study context: Samples came from the United States, Italy and Spain, spanning acute and convalescent COVID-19. Sample material is recorded as cDNA or gDNA derived from T cells, B-cell-depleted T cells, or PBMCs.

Participants spanned ages about 18 to 100 years and resided in 20 to 30 US areas. The CDR3 is made up of 12 amino acids. Trimming cost V 3 bases and J 5 bases, with 6 bases left between them. As originally analysed: Amplification from reference gene primers served as the basis for estimated nucleated cell counts. Produced via immunoSEQ multiplex PCR; TCRdb's table is partial and in-frame only. From that table come the V and J calls and clone size; the DNA was used to work out D and trimming. The table records roughly 180,000 clones, about four fifths of them present only once. The chain has TRBV12-3 or TRBV12-4 and TRBJ2-3, with D unresolved. What was sequenced was PBMCs or T cells enriched from blood (not recorded which). The receptor comes from a woman between 50 and 59 years old in a cohort exposed to, infected with or recovered from COVID-19 (not recorded which). This CDR3 reads CASSLSGDTQYF. CDR3 nucleotides: TGTGCCAGCAGTTTGTCCGGAGATACGCAGTATTTT.